One sample yielded the 14 T cell receptor beta chains listed below, sequenced in a study of T cells in tuberculosis. Method: immunoSEQ multiplex PCR; TCRdb's copy keeps in-frame clones and lacks some. The profile covers tens of thousands of clones, with roughly 96% appearing a single time and around 7% taken by the ten largest. Sample: PBMCs. The receptor source for this set is a donor under 30 with latent tuberculosis or without tuberculosis infection.

V is TRBV2 and J is TRBJ1-5, with D perhaps matching TRBD1 (5 bases). Trimming stripped 0 bases from V and 7 bases from J, with 16 bases between. Per the germline V gene, CDR1 is SNHLY and CDR2 is FYNNEI. This CDR3 has 16 amino acids. This CDR3 is CASSEAGKQGGQPQHF. The DNA for the CDR3 is TGTGCCAGCAGTGAAGCGGGGAAGCAGGGAGGCCAGCCCCAGCATTTT.

This chain uses TRBV11-2 with TRBJ1-4; weak D call: TRBD1 (6 bases). Trimming left V 6 bases short and J 5 bases short, with 10 bases between. This CDR3 is 13 amino acids long. Germline CDR1 SGHAT, CDR2 FQNNGV. CDR3 coding DNA: TGTGCCAGCAGACCTACAGGGAATGAAAAACTGTTTTTT. It encodes CASRPTGNEKLFF.

The sample holds a few counts of this clone. This chain uses TRBV6-6 with TRBJ2-7; TRBD2 matches at 8 bases. The V gene end was trimmed by 6 bases and the J gene end by 4 bases; junction bases not matched to a gene: 11. CDR3 length: 15 residues. Germline V gene lookup returns CDR1 MNHNY and CDR2 SVGAGI (reference sequence). The CDR3 loop reads CASRALSGRWYEQYF. DNA of the CDR3: TGTGCCAGCAGGGCTCTCAGCGGGAGATGGTACGAGCAGTACTTC.

The table lists this clone with a count of one. The chain uses TRBV7-6 and TRBJ2-7, with D unclear. This CDR3 is built from 12 residues. V was shortened by 4 bases and J by 0 bases, with 4 bases between the two germline ends. CDR1 and CDR2 from the germline V gene are SGHVS and FNYEAQ. The CDR3 here is CASSSSSYEQYF. The CDR3 DNA sequence: TGTGCCAGCAGCTCTAGCTCCTACGAGCAGTACTTC.

The J gene is TRBJ1-2, the V gene TRBV11-2; D is unclear. CDR1 and CDR2 (germline): SGHAT, FQNNGV. The V gene lost 5 bases and the J gene lost 8 bases, with 24 bases spanning the gap. The CDR3 has 16 amino acids. The CDR3 DNA sequence: TGTGCCAGCAGCCTCTTGGACCCGGGAACCCCTATCGGCTACACCTTC. This codes for CASSLLDPGTPIGYTF.

J is TRBJ1-2 and V is TRBV5-4, with 9 positions matching TRBD1. The V segment lost 3 bases and the J segment 3 bases; nucleotides outside the gene matches: 9. This CDR3 contains 16 residues. Germline V gives CDR1 SGHNT, CDR2 YYREEE (reference sequence). CDR3 loop: CASSSPQGAFDYGYTF. The CDR3 coding sequence is TGTGCCAGCAGCTCCCCACAGGGGGCCTTCGACTATGGCTACACCTTC.

The rearrangement joins TRBV25-1 to TRBJ2-3; D gene uncertain. Germline V gives CDR1 MGHDK, CDR2 SYGVNS. This CDR3 spans 11 amino acids. V dropped 8 bases and J dropped 4 bases, with 7 bases sitting between them. CDR3 bases: TGTGCCAGCTCGTCTGCAGATACGCAGTATTTT. This sequence encodes CASSSADTQYF.

The V call is TRBV6-5, the J call TRBJ2-7, with no clear D. Trimming left V 5 bases short and J 9 bases short, with 17 bases between. The CDR3 consists of 13 residues. The germline V gene encodes CDR1 MNHEY and CDR2 SVGAGI. CDR3 in amino acids: CASSQRVDDTQYF. CDR3 bases: TGTGCCAGCAGTCAACGAGTTGACGACACGCAGTACTTC.

The rearrangement joins TRBV28 to TRBJ2-7; 7 bases are a match to TRBD1. The CDR3 sequence is 13 residues long. Germline V gives CDR1 MDHEN, CDR2 SYDVKM. With V trimmed by 6 bases and J by 0 bases, 2 bases remained unmatched. The CDR3: CASSRDSSYEQYF. The CDR3 nucleotides read TGTGCCAGCAGCCGGGACAGCTCCTACGAGCAGTACTTC. Together with reference TRBV28 and TRBJ2-7, the CDR3 gives the full variable domain: DVKVTQSSRYLVKRTGEKVFLECVQDMDHENMFWYRQDPGLGLRLIYFSYDVKMKEKGDIPEGYSVSREKKERFSLILESASTNQTSMYLCASSRDSSYEQYFGPGTRLTVT.

The J gene is TRBJ2-1, the V gene TRBV19, with 9 bases that match TRBD2. Germline trimming cut 1 base from V and 9 bases from J; bases unmatched to any gene: 4. CDR1 is LNHDA, CDR2 SQIVND, per germline (reference sequence). The CDR3 is 14 amino acids. CDR3 loop: CASSIVGRGGEQFF. The CDR3 coding sequence is TGTGCCAGTAGTATAGTCGGGCGGGGGGGTGAGCAGTTCTTC.

V is TRBV6-5 and J is TRBJ1-1, with 8 bases aligning to TRBD1. The germline V gene has CDR1 MNHEY and CDR2 SVGAGI. This CDR3 is 15 amino acids long. V gave up 7 bases and J gave up 0 bases; unmatched junction bases: 7. The CDR3 protein is CASKRTGTVNTEAFF. DNA for the CDR3: TGTGCCAGCAAACGGACAGGGACGGTGAACACTGAAGCTTTCTTT.

The rearrangement links TRBV6-1 to TRBJ1-1; D gene unclear. The CDR3 consists of 13 residues. CDR1 and CDR2 (germline): MNHNS, SASEGT. V gave up 6 bases and J gave up 0 bases, with 8 bases separating them. The CDR3 protein is CASRQQLNTEAFF. The CDR3 DNA reads TGTGCCAGCAGACAACAGCTGAACACTGAAGCTTTCTTT.

The chain couples TRBV7-2 to TRBJ2-3; possibly TRBD2 for D (7 bases). The CDR3 contains 15 residues. Germline-derived CDR1 and CDR2 are SGHTA and FQGNSA. V lost 5 bases to trimming and J lost 2 bases, with 14 bases between them. Written as DNA, the CDR3 is TGTGCCAGCAGCCAAGTGGGGGGGCTCACAGATACGCAGTATTTT. It encodes CASSQVGGLTDTQYF. The complete variable domain, with remaining parts taken from reference TRBV7-2 and TRBJ2-3, reads GAGVSQSPSNKVTEKGKDVELRCDPISGHTALYWYRQSLGQGLEFLIYFQGNSAPDKSGLPSDRFSAERTGGSVSTLTIQRTQQEDSAVYLCASSQVGGLTDTQYFGPGTRLTVL.

The chain employs TRBV7-3 and TRBJ1-2; possibly TRBD1 for D (5 bases). V dropped 1 base and J dropped 4 bases, with 7 bases sitting between them. Germline V gene lookup returns CDR1 SGHTA and CDR2 FQGTGA. CDR3 length: 13 amino acids. This chain's CDR3 is CASSLRGGYGYTF. CDR3 bases: TGTGCCAGCAGCTTAAGGGGGGGCTATGGCTACACCTTC.